This T cell receptor beta chain is drawn from a study of T cells after yellow fever vaccination. TCRdb redid the calling of the 5' RACE reads with MiXCR, one entry per CDR3 protein. The sample has 150,000 to 200,000 distinct CDR3 sequences; approximately 11% are singletons. This clonotype was counted only a few times. Its antigen remains unknown. Study-wide findings and caveats: Most clones from primary vaccination resurfaced after the booster (96% CD4, 75% to 90% CD8).

The specimen was CD8+ T cells sorted from PBMCs, collected 15 days after the yellow fever booster vaccination. This sequence originates from a man aged 18 to 29 who received the YFV17D yellow fever vaccine.

CDR3 loop: CASKLKGGNIQYF. The CDR3 bases are TGTGCCAGCAAGCTAAAGGGTGGAAACATTCAGTACTTC. This chain connects TRBV2 to TRBJ2-4; D unclear. The germline CDR1 and CDR2 sequences are SNHLY and FYNNEI. The V and J ends lost 7 bases and 6 bases respectively, with 13 bases between them. The length of the CDR3 is 13 residues. Looking up the rest from reference TRBV2 and TRBJ2-4 gives the full variable domain: EPEVTQTPSHQVTQMGQEVILRCVPISNHLYFYWYRQILGQKVEFLVSFYNNEISEKSEIFDDQFSVERPDGSNFTLKIRSTKLEDSAMYFCASKLKGGNIQYFGAGTRLSVL.